This T cell receptor (beta chain) was observed in a study of shared clonotypes between healthy human individuals. Study background: CD4 naive and memory got three plates each, CD8 naive two, CD8 memory one.

Findings and caveats of the study: Relative to clonotypes present in all four donors, those not shared had lower generation probabilities. The study found about 5% of naive CD4 clonotypes shared across several donors.

The data were produced by immunoSEQ multiplex PCR, yet TCRdb's version contains in-frame clones alone and is incomplete. This table has some 2,000,000 clones, approximately 96% appearing once. Remarks on this clone: Its antigen is not identified.

There are 14 residues in the CDR3. The V and J ends lost 0 bases and 5 bases respectively, with 11 bases between them. Germline values: CDR1 ENHRY, CDR2 SYGVKD. Sequencing used naive CD4+ T cells sorted from blood. Regarding subset: CD45RA+ positively selected. The chain has TRBV10-3 and TRBJ2-7; D might be TRBD1 (5 bases). The sequence derives from a young man in good health. This CDR3 reads CAISESQGRNEQYF. Here the CDR3 DNA reads TGTGCCATCAGTGAGTCCCAGGGTCGGAACGAGCAGTACTTC.